The source of this T cell receptor beta chain is a study of cytomegalovirus exposure and HLA in healthy donors. Regarding this clone: Its target is not known.

CDR1 is MGHRA and CDR2 is YSYEKL in the germline V gene. The CDR3 extends over 16 amino acids. With 3 bases removed from V and 2 bases from J, the gap between germline ends came to 15 bases. Study findings and constraints: Previous analysis showed most TCR beta V segments were productive about 87% or about 30% of the time.

Primers: 60 Vbeta forward and 13 Jbeta reverse. TCRdb keeps only in-frame clones here, not all; method: immunoSEQ multiplex PCR. The sample records some 130,000 clones, around 80% being singletons. What was sequenced was PBMCs. The receptor's source is a boy younger than 10 in good health and CMV-seronegative. V is TRBV4-1 and J is TRBJ2-3, with a possible D match to TRBD2 (6 bases). As DNA, the CDR3 is TGCGCCAGCAGCCACCCCGGTGGGGGGACCACAGATACGCAGTATTTT. It is translated as CASSHPGGGTTDTQYF.